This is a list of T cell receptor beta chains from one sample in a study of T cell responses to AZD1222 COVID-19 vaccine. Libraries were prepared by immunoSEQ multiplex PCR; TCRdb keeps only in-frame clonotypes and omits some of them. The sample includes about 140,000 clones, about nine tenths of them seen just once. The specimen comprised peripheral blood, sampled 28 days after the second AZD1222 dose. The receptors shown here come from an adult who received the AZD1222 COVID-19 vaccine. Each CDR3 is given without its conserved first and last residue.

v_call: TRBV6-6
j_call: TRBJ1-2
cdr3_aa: ASSRTGQGNGYGYT

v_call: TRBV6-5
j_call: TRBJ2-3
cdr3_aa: ASSYSGTSGTDTQY

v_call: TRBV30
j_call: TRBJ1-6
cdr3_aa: AWSARGNSPLH

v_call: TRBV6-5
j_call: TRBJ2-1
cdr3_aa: ASSSRDPQNNEQF

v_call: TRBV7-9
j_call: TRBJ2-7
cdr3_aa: ASSLGAGGYEQY

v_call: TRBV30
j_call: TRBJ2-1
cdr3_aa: AWTRMGIYNEQF

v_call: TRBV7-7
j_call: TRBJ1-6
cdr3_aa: ASSRQGNGSPLH

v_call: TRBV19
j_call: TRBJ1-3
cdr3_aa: ASSSRQGIPNTIY

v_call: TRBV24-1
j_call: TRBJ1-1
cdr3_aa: ATRQGNTEAF

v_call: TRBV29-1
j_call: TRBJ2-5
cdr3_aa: SVVDLAGVTETQY

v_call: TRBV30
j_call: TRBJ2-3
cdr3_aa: AWSGYSGSDTQY

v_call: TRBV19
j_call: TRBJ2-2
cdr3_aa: ASSVTGVYTGELF